A selection of T cell receptor beta chains follows, all from one sample in a study of cytomegalovirus exposure and HLA in healthy donors. Here immunoSEQ multiplex PCR was the method, and the copy in TCRdb shows in-frame clones only, minus some. The top ten clones hold roughly 6.7% of a sample with roughly 190,000 clones, roughly 80% of them seen once. The sequenced sample was PBMCs. The receptors originated from a middle-aged man in good health and CMV-seropositive. CDR3s include the opening cysteine and the closing phenylalanine or tryptophan. Not all rows give a size; the values are once, few, many and, for expanded clones, a class.

size	V	CDR3
NA	TRBV28	CASSAVALSQPQHF
NA	TRBV30	CAWRPGQGFREEQYF
few	TRBV6-6	CASSYSLYQAFF
NA	TRBV19	CASSIGQSNTGELFF
NA	TRBV27	CASSLGRRAFF
NA	TRBV9	CASSASGTGIRDTQYF
NA	TRBV15	CATSRRLQGQETQYF
NA	TRBV19	CASSPVGETQGTYEQYF
NA	TRBV6-6	CASSYSRGWGNEQFF
NA	TRBV18	CASSPLGSGSAGGYNEQFF
NA	TRBV6-1	CASSEALGRSGTDTQYF
few	TRBV7-9	CASSLTGGDSNQPQHF
NA	TRBV27	CASSMGQGVFYEQYF
NA	TRBV18	CASSPGTGSSYEQYF
NA	TRBV5-1	CASSLPTLTRTETQYF
NA	TRBV18	CASSPSNQPQHF
NA	TRBV27	CASSSPSGTSGGTDTQYF
NA	TRBV29-1	CSTQTAGTEAFF
NA	TRBV7-2	CASSPDEGKSLTF
once	TRBV4-1	CASSQVGLEQYF
once	TRBV18	CASSPGLSNQPQHF
few	TRBV30	CAWFPGQGSHEQYF
NA	TRBV30	CAWSVGRAGNQPQHF
NA	TRBV6-6	CASSYRGGRTDTQYF
once	TRBV11-2	CASSPRQGAYGYTF
NA	TRBV30	CAWSVLAGVRETQYF
NA	TRBV7-9	CASSLSGQGSYEQYF
once	TRBV5-4	CASSLAEVYEQYF
NA	TRBV5-4	CASSQGLAGREQFF
NA	TRBV2	CASSVVRGQETQYF
NA	TRBV5-1	CASSLDSRAYEQYF
NA	TRBV10-3	CAITEQGGNTGELFF
few	TRBV19	CASSRNWDTSYEQYF
NA	TRBV5-4	CASSTVDTINTEAFF
NA	TRBV5-8	CASSPWGLAGGTTQYF
NA	TRBV11-2	CASSLKDSTYEQYF
NA	TRBV5-1	CASSPQAGRNTGELFF
NA	TRBV5-4	CASSLSVAVGGDTQYF
NA	TRBV9	CASSVGAREAYEQYF
NA	TRBV6-1	CASSEWDREADTQYF
NA	TRBV10-2	CASSGLAGGTDTQYF